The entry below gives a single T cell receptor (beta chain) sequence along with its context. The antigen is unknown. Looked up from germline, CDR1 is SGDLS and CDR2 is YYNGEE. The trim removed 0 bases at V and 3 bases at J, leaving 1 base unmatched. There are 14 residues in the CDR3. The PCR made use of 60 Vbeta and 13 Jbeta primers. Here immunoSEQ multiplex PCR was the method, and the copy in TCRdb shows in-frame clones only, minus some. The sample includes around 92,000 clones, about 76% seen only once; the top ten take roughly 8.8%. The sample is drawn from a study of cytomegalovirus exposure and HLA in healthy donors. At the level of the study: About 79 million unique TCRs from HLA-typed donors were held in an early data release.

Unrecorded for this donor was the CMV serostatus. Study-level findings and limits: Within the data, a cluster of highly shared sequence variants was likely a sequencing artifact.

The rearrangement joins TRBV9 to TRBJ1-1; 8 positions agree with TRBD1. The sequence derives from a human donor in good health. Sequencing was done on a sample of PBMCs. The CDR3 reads CASSVEGQDTEAFF. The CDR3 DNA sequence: TGTGCCAGCAGCGTAGAGGGACAGGACACTGAAGCTTTCTTT.